Reported below is one TCR beta chain. This CDR3 is built from 13 residues. CDR1 is MNHNS, CDR2 SASEGT, per germline. Germline trimming cut 6 bases from V and 5 bases from J; bases unmatched to any gene: 4. This record comes from a study of cytomegalovirus exposure and HLA in healthy donors. PCR employed 60 Vbeta and 13 Jbeta primers. Sequenced by immunoSEQ multiplex PCR; TCRdb stores in-frame clones only, minus some. Across about 77,000 clones, the top ten clones capture around 15% of the sample. The TCR sequence derives from a man over 45 in good health and CMV-seropositive. J is TRBJ1-5 and V is TRBV6-1, with 7 nucleotides matching TRBD1. The sequencing sample was made of PBMCs. The CDR3 DNA follows: TGTGCCAGCAGAGACAGGGCCGATCAGCCCCAGCATTTT. Encoded protein: CASRDRADQPQHF.